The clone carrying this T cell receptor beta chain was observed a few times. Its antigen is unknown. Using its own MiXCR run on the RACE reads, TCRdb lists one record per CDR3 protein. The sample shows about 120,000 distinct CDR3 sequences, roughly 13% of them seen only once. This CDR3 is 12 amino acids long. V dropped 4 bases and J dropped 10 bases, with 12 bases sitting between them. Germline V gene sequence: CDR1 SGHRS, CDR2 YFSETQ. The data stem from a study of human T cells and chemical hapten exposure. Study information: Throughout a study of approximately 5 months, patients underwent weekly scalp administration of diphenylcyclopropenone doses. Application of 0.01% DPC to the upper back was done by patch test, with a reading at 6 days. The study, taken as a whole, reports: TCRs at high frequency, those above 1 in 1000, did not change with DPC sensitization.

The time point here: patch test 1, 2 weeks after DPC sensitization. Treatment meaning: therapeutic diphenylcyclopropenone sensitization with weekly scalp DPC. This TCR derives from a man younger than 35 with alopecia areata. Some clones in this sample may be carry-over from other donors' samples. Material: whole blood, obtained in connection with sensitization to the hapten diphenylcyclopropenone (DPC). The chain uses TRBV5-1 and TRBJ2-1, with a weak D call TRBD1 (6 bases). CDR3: CASSPPTGEQFF. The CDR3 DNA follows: TGCGCCAGCAGCCCTCCTACAGGGGAGCAGTTCTTC.